The entry that follows covers one TCR beta chain sequence. This entry comes from a study of blood T cell repertoires in COVID-19. CDR3 length: 15 residues. The germline V and J ends were trimmed by 4 bases and 6 bases, with 16 bases remaining between them. Germline values: CDR1 SGDLS, CDR2 YYNGEE. Clinical history as reported by participants underpinned cohort assignment. Original analysis: Using reference gene primer amplification, nucleated cell counts were estimated. The data were produced by immunoSEQ multiplex PCR, yet TCRdb's version contains in-frame clones alone and is incomplete. The DNA gave D and trimming, while V, J and clone size come from that table. The sample lists under 150,000 clones; approximately 87% were seen once.

The chain uses TRBV9 and TRBJ1-4, with TRBD1 as a possible D gene (5 bases). The specimen sequenced was PBMCs or T cells enriched from blood (not recorded which). The source of this sequence is a woman aged 30 to 39 with acute COVID-19. CDR3 nucleotides: TGTGCCAGCAGCTTAAATGGGGCCTTCGATGAAAAACTGTTTTTT. This codes for CASSLNGAFDEKLFF.